This paragraph reports one TCR beta chain. The antigen it recognizes is unknown. No qualities accompany the bases; no much larger clone lies one base away. The data derive from a study of T cell responses to AZD1222 COVID-19 vaccine (dated by TCRdb to the early 2020s). Study-level background: TCR sequencing was performed for 230 to 250 trial participants, of whom about 200 were given two doses of AZD1222 and around 25 were given two doses of MenACWY control vaccine. Enrollment into the trials was organized by age into subgroups of 18-55, 56-69 and 70-plus years, and those subgroups contained roughly 140, 27 and 60 TCR-sequenced participants, respectively. On the study overall, not on this receptor specifically: The 56-69-year group was small, and its depth increase did not reach significance, likely because of low power. Because no day 14 peak-response samples were available, repertoires were characterized only after the peak T cell response. Participants were mostly white British and included more females than males, and it was suggested by the authors that clonal diversity may have been underestimated. Only five to seven AZD1222 recipients were SARS-CoV-2 seropositive at baseline, limiting conclusions about previously exposed vaccinees. Nearly half of unique spike-specific TCRs reportedly recognized epitopes outside regions mutated in the B.1.351 and B.1.1.7 variants. The vaccine-associated CD4 TCRs covered the entire spike protein, and the dominant responses fell in regions 160-218 and 743-854. After two AZD1222 doses, spike-specific TCR breadth and depth were significantly higher than at day 0 and than in MenACWY recipients.

The time point label on this specimen signifies: about 28 days (+/-7) after the second vaccine dose. Because spike-specific TCR depth and breadth did not differ between the two schedules, AZD1222 recipients who got a second dose at roughly 4 weeks were pooled with those who got a second dose at roughly 12 weeks. Samples from vaccinated people were obtained from the UK trials COV001 and COV002, which included a single-blind randomized controlled phase 2/3 trial of AZD1222 (ChAdOx1 nCoV-19) in healthy adults. For TCRbeta chain sequencing, PBMC samples were collected from trial participants at day 0 and at day 28 after the second dose. Trimmed from V: 7 bases; trimmed from J: 5 bases; junction bases lacking a gene match: 11. CDR1 and CDR2 were assigned from the germline V gene as MDHEN and SYDVKM. The CDR3 holds 16 amino acids from the cysteine to the phenylalanine. Only the CDR3 DNA is retained, 48 bases long and in frame from the first base.

The CDR3 regions of human TCRbeta chains were analyzed by immunosequencing. Turning to the authors' computational methods: TCRs in the repertoires were compared against a reference library of SARS-CoV-2-specific TCRs that had been generated with the MIRA antigen-specificity platform. Breadth was defined as the fraction of unique TCRs that were SARS-CoV-2-associated. Depth was defined as the fraction of total T cells that were SARS-CoV-2-associated. Using the MIRA data, each spike-specific TCR was mapped to the spike region that the TCR reacts to and placed in a CD4 or CD8 class. Log10-transformed breadth and depth values were compared by one-way ANOVA with Sidak's multiple comparisons tests. Not all clones reach the TCRdb copy of this immuneACCESS table, which keeps in-frame sequences only. Checked studies attribute under half of the gap to unresolved V genes and leave the rest unexplained. That table gives V, J and clone size, and the DNA gave D and trimming. This sample comprises 65,000 to 85,000 clones, around 85% of them detected only once. Roughly 10% of the sample is in the top ten clones.

The starting material was peripheral blood, obtained 28 days after the second AZD1222 dose. The TCR sequence derives from an adult who received the AZD1222 COVID-19 vaccine. This chain is built from TRBV28 and TRBJ2-6; TRBD2 fits 7 bases in the junction. The CDR3 region reads CASTPGGDLWANVLTF. The nucleotide sequence reads as follows: TGTGCCAGCACCCCGGGGGGTGATCTCTGGGCCAACGTCCTGACTTTC.